Below, 11 T cell receptor beta chains from the same sample are listed, as sequenced in a study of CD8 T cells in Susac syndrome. Random hexamers were used to reverse transcribe an amount of about 0.45 to 1 ug RNA. TCRdb passed the immunoSEQ multiplex PCR reads through MiXCR, listing each CDR3 protein once. There are about 120,000 distinct CDR3 sequences in the sample; around 96% occur only once, and 0.12% to 0.15% lies in the top ten. The sample taken for sequencing was CD4+ T cells from PBMCs. The receptors stem from a human donor with Susac syndrome.

This sequence joins TRBV20-1 and TRBJ1-2, with no clear D. The CDR3 covers 13 residues. The germline CDR1 and CDR2 sequences are DFQATT and SNEGSKA (reference sequence). V lost 0 bases and J 4 bases, leaving 9 bases between the germline ends. CDR3 protein: CSARDWQSYGYTF. CDR3 bases: TGCAGTGCTAGAGATTGGCAGAGCTATGGCTACACCTTC.

The chain recombines TRBV7-2 with TRBJ2-1, with TRBD2 identical over 10 bases. V gave up 5 bases and J gave up 9 bases; unmatched junction bases: 16. The length of the CDR3 is 17 residues. Per germline, CDR1 SGHTA and CDR2 FQGNSA. The DNA of the CDR3 is TGTGCCAGCAGCCCTCGGTCAGCGGGAGGGCCCAATAGTGAGCAGTTCTTC. Its protein product is CASSPRSAGGPNSEQFF.

This clonotype was recorded only once. The rearrangement joins TRBV11-2 to TRBJ2-2; 7 nucleotides align to TRBD2. CDR3 length: 16 residues. Germline CDR1 and CDR2: SGHAT and FQNNGV. The junction had 9 bases not matched to a gene; V was cut back by 4 bases and J by 4 bases. CDR3 sequence reads: CASSSLRDYLTGELFF. The CDR3 DNA is TGTGCCAGCAGCTCTCTAAGGGACTACCTCACCGGGGAGCTGTTTTTT.

The rearrangement uses TRBV30 and TRBJ1-5; TRBD1 aligns across 10 bases. The CDR3 sequence is 18 residues long. The trim removed 5 bases at V and 2 bases at J, leaving 15 bases unmatched. Germline V CDR1 and CDR2: GTSNPN, SVGIG (reference sequence). CDR3 residues: CAWGEGQGTTFGNQPQHF. The CDR3, as DNA: TGTGCCTGGGGCGAGGGACAGGGGACGACTTTTGGCAATCAGCCCCAGCATTTT. The whole variable domain, filled in from reference TRBV30 and TRBJ1-5, reads SQTIHQWPATLVQPVGSPLSLECTVEGTSNPNLYWYRQAAGRGLQLLFYSVGIGQISSEVPQNLSASRPQDRQFILSSKKLLLSDSGFYLCAWGEGQGTTFGNQPQHFGDGTRLSIL.

This sequence joins TRBV20-1 and TRBJ1-5, with 8 bases aligning to TRBD1. Germline CDR1 DFQATT, CDR2 SNEGSKA (reference sequence). The CDR3 spans 12 residues. The ends lost 5 bases at V and 5 bases at J; junction bases unmatched: 2. CDR3 residues: CSADRGDQPQHF. CDR3 coding DNA: TGCAGTGCTGACAGGGGAGATCAGCCCCAGCATTTT.

This rearrangement joins TRBV9 to TRBJ2-1; D not certain. CDR1 is SGDLS, CDR2 YYNGEE, per germline. The CDR3 covers 12 residues. V was cut by 0 bases and J by 9 bases, with 7 bases left in between. CDR3 DNA: TGTGCCAGCAGCGTAGGGGTGGGTGAGCAGTTCTTC. Translated: CASSVGVGEQFF.

This clonotype was observed a single time. The rearrangement links TRBV30 to TRBJ2-5, with D possibly TRBD2 on 5 matching bases. There are 13 residues in the CDR3. Trimming removed 3 bases at V and 3 bases at J, with 11 bases between. Germline V gene lookup returns CDR1 GTSNPN and CDR2 SVGIG (reference sequence). CDR3 loop: CAWRNDGKETQYF. As DNA, the CDR3 is TGTGCCTGGAGAAACGACGGGAAAGAGACCCAGTACTTC.

This chain joins TRBV2 and TRBJ1-2; 10 bases agree with TRBD1. The ends lost 6 bases at V and 7 bases at J; junction bases unmatched: 14. This CDR3 has 16 amino acids. Germline V lookup: CDR1 SNHLY, CDR2 FYNNEI. The CDR3 DNA reads TGTGCCAGCAGCGCCATCCGGGGACAGGGGATCGGTGGCTACACCTTC. Translation gives CASSAIRGQGIGGYTF.

The chain uses TRBV2 and TRBJ2-1, with D tentatively TRBD1 (6 bases). The germline gives CDR1 SNHLY, CDR2 FYNNEI. Trimming left V 6 bases short and J 4 bases short, with 16 bases between. The CDR3 loop spans 15 amino acids. The CDR3 DNA sequence: TGTGCCAGCAGCCTGGACAGCGGTATTTACAATGAGCAGTTCTTC. As protein: CASSLDSGIYNEQFF.

The chain is built from TRBV18 and TRBJ2-5; 9 positions agree with TRBD2. Germline V gene data show CDR1 as KGHSH and CDR2 as LQKENI. CDR3 length: 15 residues. J lost 2 bases, V lost 3 bases, and 4 bases had no gene match. CDR3 amino acids: CASSPALAGQETQYF. The CDR3 DNA is TGTGCCAGCTCACCGGCTCTAGCGGGGCAAGAGACCCAGTACTTC.

This clonotype came up a few times. The chain is built from TRBV20-1 and TRBJ2-1; TRBD2 agrees at 7 bases. The CDR3 is 15 residues long. With V trimmed by 2 bases and J by 0 bases, 4 bases remained unmatched. CDR1 and CDR2 from the germline V gene are DFQATT and SNEGSKA (reference sequence). CDR3 coding DNA: TGCAGTGCTAGACTAGCGGCAAGCTCCTACAATGAGCAGTTCTTC. This encodes CSARLAASSYNEQFF.